The clone carrying this T cell receptor beta chain was counted at least ten times. Trimming removed 6 bases from V and 2 bases from J, with 12 bases in between. CDR1 is MNHNS and CDR2 is SASEGT in the germline V gene. This CDR3 is 14 amino acids long. This sample was taken from a study of human T cells and chemical hapten exposure. Background on the study: It was small differences in pooled library volume that mainly caused per-sample TCR yields to vary.

One entry per CDR3 protein results from TCRdb running MiXCR on the RACE reads. The repertoire holds 95,000 to 100,000 distinct CDR3 sequences, with roughly a tenth as singletons. Time point denoted: pre-sensitization, week 0. This sample's treatment: therapeutic diphenylcyclopropenone sensitization with weekly scalp DPC. The sequence was obtained from a woman aged 60-70 years with alopecia areata. Some clones in this sample may be carry-over from other donors' samples. The chain employs TRBV6-1 and TRBJ2-3; TRBD2 might be the D (5 bases). The sequencing here drew on whole blood, taken in connection with sensitization to the hapten diphenylcyclopropenone (DPC). The CDR3: CASRDLLDTDTQYF. The CDR3 DNA reads as TGTGCCAGCAGGGACTTACTCGACACAGATACGCAGTATTTT.